The clone carrying this T cell receptor beta chain was detected only once. These data come from a study of blood T cells in healthy people across ages. For the second PCR, which ran for 7 to 11 cycles, a sample-barcoded 5' primer and a J-beta primer mix were used. TCRdb reprocessed the 5' RACE reads via MiXCR and lists one record per CDR3 protein. The sample lists some 1,800,000 distinct CDR3 sequences; around 40% were seen once. The V end was cut by 5 bases, the J end by 7 bases, with 9 bases between. CDR1 and CDR2 (germline): SGHVS, FNYEAQ. The CDR3 runs 12 residues. Sequenced input: blood. V is TRBV7-6 and J is TRBJ2-1; no clear D gene. This receptor was obtained from a human donor in good health. The CDR3 DNA is TGTGCCAGCAGCCCAAACCAGAATGAGCAGTTCTTC. This translates into CASSPNQNEQFF.